This T cell receptor (beta chain) was sequenced during a study of cytomegalovirus exposure and HLA in healthy donors. General study results and limits: Rare sequences made up most TCRs, while some public TCRs were found in many donors.

The CDR3 extends over 13 amino acids. CDR1 and CDR2 (germline): MDHEN, SYDVKM. Trimming took 1 base from V and 8 from J, leaving 8 bases between them. Assay used: immunoSEQ multiplex PCR; TCRdb lists only in-frame clones, some missing. Seen here are some 130,000 clones, around 93% observed once, and the top ten hold approximately 1.8%. Concerning this clone: Its antigen is not known.

Sequencing was done on a sample of PBMCs. This TCR came from a man aged 18 to 35 in good health and CMV-seropositive. This chain uses TRBV28 with TRBJ2-2; weak D call: TRBD1 (6 bases). DNA for the CDR3: TGTGCCAGCAGTTTATTGGGGGCGGGGGAGCTGTTTTTT. Translated, it gives CASSLLGAGELFF.